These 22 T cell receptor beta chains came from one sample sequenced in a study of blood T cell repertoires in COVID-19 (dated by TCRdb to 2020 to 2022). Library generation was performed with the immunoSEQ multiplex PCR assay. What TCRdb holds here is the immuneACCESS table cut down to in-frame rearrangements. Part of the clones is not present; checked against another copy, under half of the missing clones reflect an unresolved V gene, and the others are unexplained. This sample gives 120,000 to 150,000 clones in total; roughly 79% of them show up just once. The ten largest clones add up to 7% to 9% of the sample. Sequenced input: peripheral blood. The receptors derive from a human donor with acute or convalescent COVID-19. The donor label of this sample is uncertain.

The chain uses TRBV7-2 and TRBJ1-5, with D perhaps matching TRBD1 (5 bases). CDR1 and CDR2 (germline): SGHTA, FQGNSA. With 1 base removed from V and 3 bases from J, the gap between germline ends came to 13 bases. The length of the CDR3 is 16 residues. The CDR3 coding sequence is TGTGCCAGCAGCTTAGACCCAACAGGCCCCAATCAGCCCCAGCATTTT. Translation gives CASSLDPTGPNQPQHF.

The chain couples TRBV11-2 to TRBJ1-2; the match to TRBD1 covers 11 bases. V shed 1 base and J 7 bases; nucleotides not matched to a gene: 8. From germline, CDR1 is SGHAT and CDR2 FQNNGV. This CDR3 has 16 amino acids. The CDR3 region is CASSLVRTGGILGYTF. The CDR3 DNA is TGTGCCAGCAGCTTAGTTCGGACAGGGGGCATCCTTGGCTACACCTTC.

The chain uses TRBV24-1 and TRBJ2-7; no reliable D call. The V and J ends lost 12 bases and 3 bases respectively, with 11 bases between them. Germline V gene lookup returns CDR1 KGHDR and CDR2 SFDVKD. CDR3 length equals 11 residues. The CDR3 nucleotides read TGTGCCCCGGGTGTGTTCTACGAGCAGTACGTC. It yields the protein CAPGVFYEQYV.

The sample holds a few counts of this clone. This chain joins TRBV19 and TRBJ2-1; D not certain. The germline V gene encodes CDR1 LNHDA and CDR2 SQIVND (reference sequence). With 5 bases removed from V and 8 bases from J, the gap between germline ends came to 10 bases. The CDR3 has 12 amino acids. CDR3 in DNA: TGTGCCAGTAGTCCACGAGGATATGAGCAGTTCTTC. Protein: CASSPRGYEQFF.

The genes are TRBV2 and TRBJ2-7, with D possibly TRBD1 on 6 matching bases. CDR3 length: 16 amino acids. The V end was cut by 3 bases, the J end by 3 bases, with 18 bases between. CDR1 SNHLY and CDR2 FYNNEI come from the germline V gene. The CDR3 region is CASSDPQRGYIYEQYF. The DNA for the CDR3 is TGTGCCAGCAGTGATCCCCAGAGGGGGTACATCTACGAGCAGTACTTC.

CDR3 sequence (DNA): TGTGCCAGCTCACCTTACGTACAGGGGGCTGACTATGGCTACACCTTC. Translation: CASSPYVQGADYGYTF. This sequence joins TRBV18 and TRBJ1-2, with 9 bases that match TRBD1. Trimming at V came to 3 bases and at J to 3 bases, leaving 8 bases not matched to a gene. Looked up from germline, CDR1 is KGHSH and CDR2 is LQKENI. The CDR3 extends over 16 amino acids.

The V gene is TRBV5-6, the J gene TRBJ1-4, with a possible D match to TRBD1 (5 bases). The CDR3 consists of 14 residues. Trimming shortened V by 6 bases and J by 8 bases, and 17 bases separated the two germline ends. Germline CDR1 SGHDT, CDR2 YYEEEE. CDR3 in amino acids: CASNTGGFQEKLFF. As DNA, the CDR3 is TGTGCCAGCAACACGGGGGGTTTCCAAGAAAAACTGTTTTTT.

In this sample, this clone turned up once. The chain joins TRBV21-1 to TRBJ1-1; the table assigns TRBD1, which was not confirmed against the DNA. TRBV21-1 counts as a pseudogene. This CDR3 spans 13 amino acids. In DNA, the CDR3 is TGTGCCAGCAGCAAAGTGGCCGACACTGAAGCTTTCTTT. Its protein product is CASSKVADTEAFF.

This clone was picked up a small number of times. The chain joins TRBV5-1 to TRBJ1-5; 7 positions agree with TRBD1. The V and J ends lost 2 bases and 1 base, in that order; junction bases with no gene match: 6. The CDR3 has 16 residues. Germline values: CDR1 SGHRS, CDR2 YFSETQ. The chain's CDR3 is CASSFATGNSNQPQHF. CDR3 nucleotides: TGCGCCAGCAGCTTTGCGACAGGGAACAGCAATCAGCCCCAGCATTTT.

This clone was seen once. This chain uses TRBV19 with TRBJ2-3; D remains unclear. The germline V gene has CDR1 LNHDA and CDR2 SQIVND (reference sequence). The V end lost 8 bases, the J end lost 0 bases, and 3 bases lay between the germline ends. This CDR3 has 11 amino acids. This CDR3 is CASRSTDTQYF. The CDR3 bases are TGTGCCAGTCGGAGCACAGATACGCAGTATTTT.

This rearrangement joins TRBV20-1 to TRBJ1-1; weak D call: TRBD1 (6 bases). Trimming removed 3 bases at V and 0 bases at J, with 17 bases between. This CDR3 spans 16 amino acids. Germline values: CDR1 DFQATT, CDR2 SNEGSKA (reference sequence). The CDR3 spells CSASGGGRPMNTEAFF. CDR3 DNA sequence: TGCAGTGCTAGTGGGGGGGGGCGCCCCATGAACACTGAAGCTTTCTTT.

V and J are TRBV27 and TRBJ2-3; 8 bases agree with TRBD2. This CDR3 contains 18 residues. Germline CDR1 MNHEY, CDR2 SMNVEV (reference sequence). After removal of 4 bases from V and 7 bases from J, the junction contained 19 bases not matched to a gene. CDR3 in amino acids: CASSSLGRLAGGRYTQYF. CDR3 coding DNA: TGTGCCAGCAGTTCCCTTGGTCGACTGGCGGGGGGCCGCTATACGCAGTATTTT.

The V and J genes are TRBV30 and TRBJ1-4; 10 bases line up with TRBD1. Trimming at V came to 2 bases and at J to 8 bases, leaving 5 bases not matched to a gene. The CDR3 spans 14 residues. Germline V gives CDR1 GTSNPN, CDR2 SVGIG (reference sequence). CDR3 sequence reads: CAWSRGTGVEKLFF. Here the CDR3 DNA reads TGTGCCTGGAGTCGGGGGACAGGGGTCGAAAAACTGTTTTTT.

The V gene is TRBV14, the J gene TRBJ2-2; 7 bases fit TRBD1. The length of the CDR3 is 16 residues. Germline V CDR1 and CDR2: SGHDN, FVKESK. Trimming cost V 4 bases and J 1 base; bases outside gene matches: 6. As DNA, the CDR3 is TGTGCCAGCAGCCGCAACAGGGGAAAGAACACCGGGGAGCTGTTTTTT. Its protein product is CASSRNRGKNTGELFF.

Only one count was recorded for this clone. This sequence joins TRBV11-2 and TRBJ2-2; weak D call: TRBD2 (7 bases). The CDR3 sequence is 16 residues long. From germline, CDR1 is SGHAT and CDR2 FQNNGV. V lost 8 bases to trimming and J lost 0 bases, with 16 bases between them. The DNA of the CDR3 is TGTGCCAGCTTAAGGGGGGGCCGCACGAACACCGGGGAGCTGTTTTTT. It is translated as CASLRGGRTNTGELFF.

The CDR3 region has the DNA TGTGCCAGCAGCCCGGGCGGGGGGTATGGCTACACCTTC. It encodes CASSPGGGYGYTF. The chain employs TRBV12-3 or TRBV12-4 and TRBJ1-2, with D tentatively TRBD1 (5 bases). Trimming cost V 6 bases and J 5 bases, with 13 bases left between them. The CDR3 sequence is 13 residues long.

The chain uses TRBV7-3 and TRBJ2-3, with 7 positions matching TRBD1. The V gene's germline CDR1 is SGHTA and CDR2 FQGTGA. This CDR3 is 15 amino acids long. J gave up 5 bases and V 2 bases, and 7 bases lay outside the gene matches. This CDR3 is CASSLEGGAGDTQYF. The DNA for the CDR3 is TGTGCCAGCAGCTTAGAAGGGGGCGCGGGAGATACGCAGTATTTT.

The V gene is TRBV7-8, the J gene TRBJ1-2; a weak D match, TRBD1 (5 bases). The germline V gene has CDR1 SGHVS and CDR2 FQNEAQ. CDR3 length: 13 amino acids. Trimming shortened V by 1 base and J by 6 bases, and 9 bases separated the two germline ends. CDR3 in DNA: TGTGCCAGCAGCTTAGGACAGTCTAATGGCTACACCTTC. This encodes CASSLGQSNGYTF.

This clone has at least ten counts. The CDR3 spells CASSLLNYGYTF. The CDR3 DNA is TGTGCCAGCAGTTTGCTAAACTATGGCTACACCTTC. The chain joins TRBV12-3 or TRBV12-4 to TRBJ1-2; D is uncertain. Trimming took off 3 bases at V and 2 bases at J, with 4 bases between the two ends. This CDR3 spans 12 amino acids.

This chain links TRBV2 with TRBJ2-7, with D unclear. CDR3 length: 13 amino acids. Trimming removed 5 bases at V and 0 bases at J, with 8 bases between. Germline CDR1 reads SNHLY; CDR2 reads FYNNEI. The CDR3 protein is CASSRGRSYEQYV. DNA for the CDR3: TGTGCCAGCAGTCGAGGTCGCTCCTACGAGCAGTACGTC.

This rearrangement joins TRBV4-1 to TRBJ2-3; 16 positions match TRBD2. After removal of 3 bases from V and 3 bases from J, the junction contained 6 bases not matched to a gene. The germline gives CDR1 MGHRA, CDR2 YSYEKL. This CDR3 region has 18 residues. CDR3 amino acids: CASSQGLAGGLITDTQYF. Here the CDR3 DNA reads TGCGCCAGCAGCCAGGGACTAGCGGGGGGGCTCATAACAGATACGCAGTATTTT.

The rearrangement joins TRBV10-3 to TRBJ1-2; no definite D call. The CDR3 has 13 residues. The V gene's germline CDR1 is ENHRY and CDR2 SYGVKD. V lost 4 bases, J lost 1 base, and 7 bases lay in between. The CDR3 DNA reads TGTGCCATCAGTGCGGAGGGTAACTATGGCTACACCTTC. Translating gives CAISAEGNYGYTF.